One sample yielded the 16 T cell receptor beta chains listed below, sequenced in a study of PD-1 blockade in mismatch repair-deficient tumors. The assay was immunoSEQ multiplex PCR, and TCRdb's table has in-frame clones only and misses some. The sample holds some 130,000 clones, roughly 90% seen once. The input for sequencing was peripheral blood, taken 70 to 73 weeks after starting pembrolizumab. Every receptor here comes from an adult with mismatch repair-deficient cancer.

The rearrangement uses TRBV10-3 and TRBJ2-7, with D possibly TRBD1 on 6 matching bases. Per the germline V gene, CDR1 is ENHRY and CDR2 is SYGVKD. Trimming stripped 0 bases from V and 0 bases from J, with 9 bases between. The CDR3 contains 15 residues. The CDR3 protein is CAISESRGSSYEQYF. CDR3 DNA sequence: TGTGCCATCAGTGAGTCTAGGGGGAGCTCCTACGAGCAGTACTTC.

The chain links TRBV7-8 to TRBJ1-5, with D unclear. Germline-derived CDR1 and CDR2 are SGHVS and FQNEAQ. V lost 5 bases, J lost 4 bases, and 15 bases lay in between. This CDR3 has 15 amino acids. Here the CDR3 reads CASSQPGRGNQPQHF. CDR3 in DNA: TGTGCCAGCAGCCAACCCGGACGGGGAAATCAGCCCCAGCATTTT.

This chain links TRBV9 with TRBJ2-3, with D tentatively TRBD1 (7 bases). CDR1 is SGDLS and CDR2 is YYNGEE in the germline V gene. The CDR3 is 16 amino acids. V lost 2 bases, J lost 0 bases, and 13 bases lay in between. CDR3 in DNA: TGTGCCAGCAGCGTGGGGCAGGGGGGCAGCACAGATACGCAGTATTTT. It yields the protein CASSVGQGGSTDTQYF.

DNA of the CDR3: TGTGCCAGCAGCGCCAGGTACGAGCAGTACTTC. Translation: CASSARYEQYF. The rearrangement uses TRBV7-8 and TRBJ2-7; D not certain. CDR1 is SGHVS and CDR2 is FQNEAQ in the germline V gene. Trimming took off 5 bases at V and 4 bases at J, with 6 bases between the two ends. The CDR3 runs to 11 residues.

The genes are TRBV4-3 and TRBJ2-2; TRBD2 matches at 13 bases. The trim removed 3 bases at V and 4 bases at J, leaving 5 bases unmatched. The CDR3 runs 17 residues. Germline CDR1 and CDR2: LGHNA and YSLEER. CDR3 in DNA: TGCGCCAGCAGCCACGATACTAGCGGGAGGGGCACCGGGGAGCTGTTTTTT. Its translation: CASSHDTSGRGTGELFF.

The chain employs TRBV19 and TRBJ2-7; tentatively, D is TRBD1 or TRBD2 (6 bases each). The ends were cut back, 5 bases at V and 6 bases at J, with 11 bases in the middle. The length of the CDR3 is 12 residues. Looked up from germline, CDR1 is LNHDA and CDR2 is SQIVND (reference sequence). DNA of the CDR3: TGTGCCAGTAGTGCAAGGGGGGTCGAGCAGTACTTC. Protein sequence: CASSARGVEQYF.

The V and J genes are TRBV6-5 and TRBJ2-7; TRBD1 might be the D (6 bases). From germline, CDR1 is MNHEY and CDR2 SVGAGI. CDR3 length: 13 amino acids. Trimming cost V 4 bases and J 3 bases, with 10 bases left between them. The CDR3 region is CASSSTGLYEQYF. The CDR3 DNA sequence: TGTGCCAGCAGTTCCACAGGGCTCTACGAGCAGTACTTC.

V is TRBV4-1 and J is TRBJ2-7; 7 bases align to TRBD2. The CDR3 is 17 amino acids. Germline CDR1 is MGHRA and CDR2 is YSYEKL. J was trimmed by 0 bases and V by 1 base; bases with no gene match: 9. The CDR3 protein is CASSQVTSGTRSYEQYF. In DNA form, the CDR3 reads TGCGCCAGCAGCCAAGTGACAAGCGGGACCCGCTCCTACGAGCAGTACTTC.

V and J are TRBV4-3 and TRBJ1-2; TRBD1 matches at 7 bases. The CDR3 is made up of 15 amino acids. The V and J ends lost 0 bases and 4 bases, in that order; junction bases with no gene match: 5. Germline-derived CDR1 and CDR2 are LGHNA and YSLEER. The CDR3 loop is CASSQEKGAGYGYTF. CDR3 coding DNA: TGCGCCAGCAGCCAAGAAAAGGGGGCGGGCTATGGCTACACCTTC.

J is TRBJ2-3 and V is TRBV4-3; 11 bases fit TRBD1. Per the germline V gene, CDR1 is LGHNA and CDR2 is YSLEER. J gave up 5 bases and V 5 bases, and 9 bases lay outside the gene matches. The CDR3 runs 16 residues. This CDR3 is CASSSRGTGGIDTQYF. CDR3 bases: TGCGCCAGCAGCTCCCGGGGGACAGGGGGTATAGATACGCAGTATTTT.

This sequence joins TRBV6-1 and TRBJ2-1, with D possibly matching TRBD2 (6 bases). The CDR3 extends over 15 amino acids. Germline assignment: CDR1 MNHNS and CDR2 SASEGT. V lost 1 base and J lost 1, with 8 bases in between. CDR3 in amino acids: CASSEVGGSYNEQFF. The CDR3, as DNA: TGTGCCAGCAGTGAAGTCGGAGGGTCCTACAATGAGCAGTTCTTC.

The rearrangement joins TRBV6-4 to TRBJ1-5, with D tentatively TRBD1 (5 bases). V lost 2 bases and J 0 bases, leaving 11 bases between the germline ends. Germline V gene sequence: CDR1 MRHNA, CDR2 SNTAGT. CDR3 size: 16 residues. CDR3 sequence (DNA): TGTGCCAGCAGTGACCTCGCCGGGGCTAGCAATCAGCCCCAGCATTTT. As protein: CASSDLAGASNQPQHF.

The chain couples TRBV25-1 to TRBJ1-1; TRBD1 matches at 8 bases. V shed 6 bases and J 2 bases; nucleotides not matched to a gene: 5. This CDR3 has 14 residues. Germline CDR1 and CDR2: MGHDK and SYGVNS. The CDR3 DNA reads TGTGCCAGCAGCGCTGGACAGGGTAACACTGAAGCTTTCTTT. It codes for CASSAGQGNTEAFF.

The chain uses TRBV9 and TRBJ1-5, with D maybe TRBD1 (5 bases). V lost 2 bases and J lost 0, with 9 bases in between. CDR3 length: 15 residues. CDR1 is SGDLS, CDR2 YYNGEE, per germline. CDR3 in DNA: TGTGCCAGCAGCGTTGGGGACGGTAGCAATCAGCCCCAGCATTTT. It yields the protein CASSVGDGSNQPQHF.

This clone was picked up one time. The rearrangement uses TRBV6-5 and TRBJ2-7; D not resolved. The germline gives CDR1 MNHEY, CDR2 SVGAGI. The length of the CDR3 is 11 residues. V lost 1 base and J lost 3, with 1 base in between. The CDR3 is CASSYFYEQYF. The CDR3 DNA sequence: TGTGCCAGCAGTTACTTCTACGAGCAGTACTTC.

This chain uses TRBV13 with TRBJ1-4; possibly TRBD1 for D (5 bases). Trimming left V 9 bases short and J 8 bases short, with 31 bases between. The CDR3 runs to 18 residues. Germline values: CDR1 PRHDT, CDR2 FYEKMQ (reference sequence). CDR3 bases: TGTGCCAGTACCCTACAGGCGGGGTCGGTGGTGGGAGGAGAAAAACTGTTTTTT. Translated, it gives CASTLQAGSVVGGEKLFF.